This entry lists 25 T cell receptor beta chains sequenced from one sample in a study of cytomegalovirus exposure and HLA in healthy donors. PCR employed 60 Vbeta and 13 Jbeta primers. The data were produced by immunoSEQ multiplex PCR, yet TCRdb's version contains in-frame clones alone and is incomplete. The data show around 150,000 clones, approximately 84% seen once. Specimen: PBMCs. These TCRs come from a male donor in good health and CMV-seropositive.

This clone was counted only a few times. This sequence joins TRBV10-3 and TRBJ2-5; 7 nucleotides match TRBD1. CDR3 length: 14 residues. Germline CDR1 reads ENHRY; CDR2 reads SYGVKD. The J segment lost 1 base and the V segment lost 7 bases, leaving 6 bases of the junction unmatched. This chain's CDR3 is CAIKRTGVQETQYF. The CDR3 bases are TGTGCCATCAAGCGCACAGGGGTCCAAGAGACCCAGTACTTC.

The rearrangement joins TRBV5-5 to TRBJ2-5; perhaps TRBD1 as D (6 bases). This CDR3 has 14 amino acids. Germline-derived CDR1 and CDR2 are SGHKS and YYEKEE (reference sequence). Trimming took off 4 bases at V and 4 bases at J, with 14 bases between the two ends. In DNA form, the CDR3 reads TGTGCCAGCAGCCCGAAGGACAGACCAGAGACCCAGTACTTC. Amino acids: CASSPKDRPETQYF. The whole variable domain, remainder taken from reference TRBV5-5 and TRBJ2-5, is DAGVTQSPTHLIKTRGQQVTLRCSPISGHKSVSWYQQVLGQGPQFIFQYYEKEERGRGNFPDRFSARQFPNYSSELNVNALLLGDSALYLCASSPKDRPETQYFGPGTRLLVL.

This clone was recorded only once. Relative to the germline gene, one junction end is altered; a read error may explain this. J is TRBJ2-5 and V is TRBV7-7; no clear D. The CDR3 totals 14 residues. Germline lookup yields CDR1 SSHAT and CDR2 FNYEAQ (reference sequence). CDR3 in DNA: TGTGCTAGCAGCCGACGACAATCTAAAGAGACCCAGTACTTC. It codes for CASSRRQSKETQYF. The full variable domain, its missing parts supplied by reference TRBV7-7 and TRBJ2-5, is GAGVSQSPRYKVTKRGQDVTLRCDPISSHATLYWYQQALGQGPEFLTYFNYEAQPDKSGLPSDRFSAERPEGSISTLTIQRTEQRDSAMYRCASSRRQSKETQYFGPGTRLLVL.

This chain links TRBV2 with TRBJ2-3, with TRBD1 matching 7 bases. The CDR3 consists of 15 residues. From germline, CDR1 is SNHLY and CDR2 FYNNEI. J was trimmed by 0 bases and V by 5 bases; bases with no gene match: 5. CDR3 residues: CASSLRTGSTDTQYF. The CDR3 nucleotides read TGTGCCAGCAGTCTACGGACAGGTAGCACAGATACGCAGTATTTT.

With regard to this clone: Given the absence of the conserved phenylalanine or tryptophan at the CDR3 end, a read error is likely. The chain links TRBV27 to TRBJ1-2; D perhaps matches TRBD1 (6 bases). CDR3 size: 14 residues. V lost 4 bases to trimming and J lost 4 bases, with 13 bases between them. The germline V gene encodes CDR1 MNHEY and CDR2 SMNVEV (reference sequence). The CDR3 DNA reads TGTGCCAGCAGTTCCCCTGGCAGGGGCTATGGCTACACCCTC. Encoded protein: CASSSPGRGYGYTL.

This chain uses TRBV7-3 with TRBJ2-3, with 9 bases lining up with TRBD1. Germline V gene sequence: CDR1 SGHTA, CDR2 FQGTGA. Unmatched junction bases numbered 9, after V lost 2 bases and J lost 3 bases. The CDR3 contains 17 residues. The CDR3, as DNA: TGTGCCAGCAGCTTATTTGGGCCGGGACAGGGTACAGATACGCAGTATTTT. It codes for CASSLFGPGQGTDTQYF.

The chain combines TRBV5-1 with TRBJ1-1, with D hard to call. The germline V gene encodes CDR1 SGHRS and CDR2 YFSETQ. This CDR3 has 14 residues. Trimming pared 2 bases from V and 1 base from J, leaving 9 bases between. The CDR3 nucleotides read TGCGCCAGCAGCTTTCACCGGGGGAACACTGAAGCTTTCTTT. Amino acids: CASSFHRGNTEAFF.

V gene TRBV6-5 combines with J gene TRBJ2-1; D perhaps matches TRBD1 (6 bases). V dropped 5 bases and J dropped 3 bases, with 14 bases sitting between them. The V gene's germline CDR1 is MNHEY and CDR2 SVGAGI. The CDR3 runs 15 residues. CDR3 sequence: CASSPPPGDYNEQFF. CDR3 in DNA: TGTGCCAGCAGTCCCCCCCCAGGGGACTACAATGAGCAGTTCTTC.

The chain carries TRBV5-6 and TRBJ1-6; no firm D call. Trimming took 4 bases from V and 6 from J, leaving 14 bases between them. The germline V gene has CDR1 SGHDT and CDR2 YYEEEE. This CDR3 region has 15 residues. The DNA for the CDR3 is TGTGCCAGCAGCCCGACGGGTTCGCCTAATTCACCCCTCCACTTT. The encoded protein is CASSPTGSPNSPLHF.

This clone occurred a few times. In nucleotides, the CDR3 is TGTGCCAGCAGCCCCGAAGGGCAGGGCATGACCCTAGGATACGAGCAGTACTTC. This translates into CASSPEGQGMTLGYEQYF. V is TRBV7-2 and J is TRBJ2-7; perhaps TRBD1 as D (5 bases). This CDR3 has 18 amino acids. Trimming took off 5 bases at V and 4 bases at J, with 27 bases between the two ends. Germline V gives CDR1 SGHTA, CDR2 FQGNSA.

V usage is TRBV11-2 and J usage is TRBJ1-1; D uncertain. Germline values: CDR1 SGHAT, CDR2 FQNNGV. V was cut by 5 bases and J by 1 base, with 11 bases left in between. The CDR3 sequence is 14 residues long. The chain's CDR3 is CASSKAGGNTEAFF. CDR3 in DNA: TGTGCCAGCAGCAAAGCTGGCGGGAACACTGAAGCTTTCTTT.

This clone was seen more than once but under ten times. The rearrangement links TRBV11-2 to TRBJ1-2; TRBD1 is a possible D gene (5 bases). Trimming stripped 2 bases from V and 7 bases from J, with 11 bases between. The CDR3 is 13 amino acids. CDR1 is SGHAT, CDR2 FQNNGV, per germline. CDR3 sequence (DNA): TGTGCCAGCAGCTTAAGGGACGGGGGTGGCTACACCTTC. Translating gives CASSLRDGGGYTF.

The V call is TRBV7-2, the J call TRBJ2-7; TRBD2 matches 14 bases. J was trimmed by 4 bases and V by 5 bases; bases with no gene match: 1. Germline V gives CDR1 SGHTA, CDR2 FQGNSA. The CDR3 sequence is 14 residues long. The CDR3 coding sequence is TGTGCCAGCAGCGGGACTAGCGGGAGTTACGAGCAGTACTTC. Its protein product is CASSGTSGSYEQYF. Drawing the rest from reference TRBV7-2 and TRBJ2-7, the complete variable domain is GAGVSQSPSNKVTEKGKDVELRCDPISGHTALYWYRQSLGQGLEFLIYFQGNSAPDKSGLPSDRFSAERTGGSVSTLTIQRTQQEDSAVYLCASSGTSGSYEQYFGPGTRLTVT.

This clone was detected only once. The chain employs TRBV15 and TRBJ1-1, with no clear D. V dropped 4 bases and J dropped 1 base, with 7 bases sitting between them. CDR3 length equals 13 residues. CDR1 and CDR2 from the germline V gene are LNHNV and YYDKDF (reference sequence). In DNA, the CDR3 is TGTGCCACCAGCAAGAGAGCGAACACTGAAGCTTTCTTT. Amino acids: CATSKRANTEAFF.

CDR3 in amino acids: CAGRLDLGGGYTF. In nucleotides, the CDR3 is TGTGCCGGCCGACTGGACCTAGGGGGCGGCTACACCTTC. V gene TRBV2 combines with J gene TRBJ1-2; 7 bases line up with TRBD1. CDR3 size: 13 residues. V lost 11 bases, J lost 8 bases, and 14 bases stayed unmatched. Germline V gene sequence: CDR1 SNHLY, CDR2 FYNNEI. The full variable domain, with the rest looked up from reference TRBV2 and TRBJ1-2, is EPEVTQTPSHQVTQMGQEVILRCVPISNHLYFYWYRQILGQKVEFLVSFYNNEISEKSEIFDDQFSVERPDGSNFTLKIRSTKLEDSAMYFCAGRLDLGGGYTFGSGTRLTVV.

This clone was found once. This rearrangement joins TRBV19 to TRBJ1-5; D not resolved. CDR1 is LNHDA and CDR2 is SQIVND in the germline V gene (reference sequence). Deletions cut 2 bases from V and 5 bases from J, with 10 bases between. The CDR3 extends over 14 amino acids. The CDR3 DNA follows: TGTGCCAGTAGTATATCGGGAGGGTATCAGCCCCAGCATTTT. Residues: CASSISGGYQPQHF. The variable domain in full, with the rest retrieved from reference TRBV19 and TRBJ1-5, is DGGITQSPKYLFRKEGQNVTLSCEQNLNHDAMYWYRQDPGQGLRLIYYSQIVNDFQKGDIAEGYSVSREKKESFPLTVTSAQKNPTAFYLCASSISGGYQPQHFGDGTRLSIL.

The chain combines TRBV9 with TRBJ2-1; 8 nucleotides align to TRBD2. The CDR3 extends over 15 amino acids. Germline CDR1 and CDR2: SGDLS and YYNGEE. V dropped 4 bases and J dropped 4; count of bases not matched to a gene: 7. Here the CDR3 reads CASSIGEREYNEQFF. The CDR3 region has the DNA TGTGCCAGCAGCATCGGGGAGCGGGAGTACAATGAGCAGTTCTTC.

The chain couples TRBV7-2 to TRBJ2-5; 7 bases are shared with TRBD1. Per germline, CDR1 SGHTA and CDR2 FQGNSA. The J segment lost 9 bases and the V segment lost 1 base, leaving 11 bases of the junction unmatched. The CDR3 has 15 amino acids. In DNA, the CDR3 is TGTGCCAGCAGCTTAGTGAGCACAGGGGAAAGGGCCCAGTACTTC. Its protein product is CASSLVSTGERAQYF.

The chain joins TRBV6-5 to TRBJ2-3, with 7 nucleotides matching TRBD2. V shed 2 bases, J shed 6 bases, and the junction held 5 bases outside the gene matches. CDR3 size: 14 residues. Germline CDR1 and CDR2: MNHEY and SVGAGI. CDR3 sequence: CASSYGEGRDTQYF. Here the CDR3 DNA reads TGTGCCAGCAGTTACGGGGAGGGTCGGGATACGCAGTATTTT.

This clone has just a few counts. J is TRBJ2-5 and V is TRBV9, with D possibly TRBD2 on 6 matching bases. V shed 7 bases and J shed 1 base, with 14 bases lying between them. The CDR3 covers 14 residues. The V gene's germline CDR1 is SGDLS and CDR2 YYNGEE. The DNA of the CDR3 is TGTGCCAGCGGACCGGGAGCTATCCAAGAGACCCAGTACTTC. The encoded protein is CASGPGAIQETQYF.

This chain connects TRBV7-2 to TRBJ2-3; 13 bases fit TRBD2. The ends lost 6 bases at V and 2 bases at J; junction bases unmatched: 5. The CDR3 runs to 16 residues. CDR1 is SGHTA and CDR2 is FQGNSA in the germline V gene. The CDR3 region has the DNA TGTGCCAGCAGACTACTAGCGGGAGGGCCCACAGATACGCAGTATTTT. It is translated as CASRLLAGGPTDTQYF.

The rearrangement uses TRBV9 and TRBJ2-7, with 8 nucleotides matching TRBD2. V was pared by 4 bases and J by 5 bases, with 5 bases of the junction left unmatched. The CDR3 loop spans 13 amino acids. Germline assignment: CDR1 SGDLS and CDR2 YYNGEE. The CDR3 reads CASSLTSGNEQYF. The DNA for the CDR3 is TGTGCCAGCAGCCTTACTAGCGGCAACGAGCAGTACTTC.

For this clone: The junction does not match germline at one end; this may be a read error. V is TRBV7-7 and J is TRBJ2-3; TRBD1 matches at 8 bases. The CDR3 runs to 15 residues. Germline V CDR1 and CDR2: SSHAT, FNYEAQ (reference sequence). CDR3 protein: CASSLALTGADTQYF. The DNA of the CDR3 is TGTGCTAGCAGCTTGGCCCTGACAGGGGCAGATACGCAGTATTTT.

The chain has TRBV7-8 and TRBJ1-5, with a weak D call TRBD1 (6 bases). V lost 2 bases and J 7 bases, leaving 12 bases between the germline ends. The CDR3 consists of 14 residues. Germline CDR1 and CDR2: SGHVS and FQNEAQ. CDR3 protein: CASSLRAGEQPQHF. CDR3 nucleotides: TGTGCCAGCAGCTTAAGGGCAGGGGAACAGCCCCAGCATTTT.

With respect to this clone: In the same sample, other DNA sequences code for this CDR3. The chain couples TRBV10-3 to TRBJ2-1; a weak D match, TRBD2 (6 bases). The CDR3 totals 13 residues. The V end lost 5 bases, the J end lost 4 bases, and 9 bases lay between the germline ends. CDR1 and CDR2 from the germline V gene are ENHRY and SYGVKD. The CDR3 sequence: CAISPGTYNEQFF. The CDR3 region has the DNA TGTGCCATCAGTCCTGGGACTTACAATGAGCAGTTCTTC.